Listed below are T cell receptor beta chains from one sample, sequenced in a study of cytomegalovirus exposure and HLA in healthy donors. Sequenced by immunoSEQ multiplex PCR; TCRdb stores in-frame clones only, minus some. The repertoire holds 70,000 to 90,000 clones, 65% to 80% seen once, with about 12% in the top ten. Sequencing was done on a sample of PBMCs. The source of these receptors is a male donor in good health and CMV-seropositive. The CDR3 runs from the conserved cysteine through the conserved F or W. A D gene is named only where the DNA matches it firmly. Clone size appears in some rows only: once, few, many, or a class for an expanded clone.

clone_size	v_call	d_call	j_call	cdr3_aa	cdr3_nt
NA	TRBV19	NA	TRBJ2-7	CASGGGGSSYEQYF	TGTGCCAGTGGGGGCGGAGGCAGCTCCTACGAGCAGTACTTC
few	TRBV7-9	TRBD1	TRBJ2-7	CASSPQGPSGEQYF	TGTGCCAGCAGCCCACAGGGGCCATCCGGCGAGCAGTACTTC
NA	TRBV19	TRBD1	TRBJ2-2	CASREQGLTGELFF	TGTGCCAGTAGGGAACAGGGGCTTACCGGGGAGCTGTTTTTT
once	TRBV27	NA	TRBJ1-1	CASSPPHRQITEAFF	TGTGCCAGCAGTCCGCCTCATAGACAGATCACTGAAGCTTTCTTT
NA	TRBV4-1	NA	TRBJ2-3	CASSQVAAKQDTQYF	TGCGCCAGCAGCCAAGTAGCAGCTAAGCAAGATACGCAGTATTTT
NA	TRBV15	TRBD1	TRBJ2-2	CATSRGFRDSYTGELFF	TGTGCCACCAGCAGAGGTTTCCGGGACAGCTACACCGGGGAGCTGTTTTTT
NA	TRBV9	NA	TRBJ2-3	CASSVEGGARDTQYF	TGTGCCAGCAGCGTAGAGGGGGGGGCAAGAGATACGCAGTATTTT
NA	TRBV4-3	TRBD1	TRBJ2-7	CASSQDKDRVVYEQYF	TGCGCCAGCAGCCAAGATAAGGACAGGGTAGTATACGAGCAGTACTTC
few	TRBV6-1	NA	TRBJ2-7	CASSIRRGLSYEQYF	TGTGCCAGCAGTATTAGGAGGGGCCTCTCCTACGAGCAGTACTTC
NA	TRBV29-1	NA	TRBJ1-4	CSVENRGATNEKLFF	TGCAGCGTTGAAAATAGGGGTGCAACTAATGAAAAACTGTTTTTT
NA	TRBV5-6	NA	TRBJ2-7	CASSAGTVFPYEQYF	TGTGCCAGCAGCGCGGGGACAGTCTTTCCCTACGAGCAGTACTTC
once	TRBV19	NA	TRBJ2-1	CASSIGANEQFF	TGTGCCAGTAGTATTGGAGCCAATGAGCAGTTCTTC
NA	TRBV7-3	TRBD2	TRBJ2-7	CASSISSGGAYEQYF	TGTGCCAGCAGTATTTCTAGCGGGGGGGCCTACGAGCAGTACTTC
NA	TRBV18	TRBD1	TRBJ1-1	CASSPGTGGRLEAFF	TGTGCCAGCTCACCCGGGACAGGGGGGCGCCTAGAAGCTTTCTTT
NA	TRBV10-3	TRBD1	TRBJ1-4	CAISDVPRGSEKLFF	TGTGCCATCAGTGATGTGCCCAGGGGGAGTGAAAAACTGTTTTTT
few	TRBV4-1	TRBD2	TRBJ2-7	CASSQGLAGGNYEQYF	TGCGCCAGCAGCCAAGGACTAGCGGGGGGGAACTACGAGCAGTACTTC
few	TRBV4-1	NA	TRBJ2-7	CASSPTGTLYEQYF	TGCGCCAGCAGCCCCACCGGGACACTCTACGAGCAGTACTTC
NA	TRBV5-1	TRBD1	TRBJ2-7	CASSRGQGAYEQYF	TGCGCCAGCAGCAGAGGACAGGGAGCATACGAGCAGTACTTC
NA	TRBV7-9	TRBD2	TRBJ2-7	CASSPSSGGTYEQYF	TGTGCCAGCAGCCCTTCTAGCGGGGGAACCTACGAGCAGTACTTC
once	TRBV15	TRBD1	TRBJ2-7	CATSRRTGKIPYEQYF	TGTGCCACCAGCAGAAGGACAGGAAAAATACCCTACGAGCAGTACTTC
NA	TRBV27	TRBD1	TRBJ2-2	CASSLGQYTGELFF	TGTGCCAGCAGCCTGGGACAGTACACCGGGGAGCTGTTTTTT
few	TRBV6-6	TRBD1	TRBJ1-6	CASSRGQGQYSPLHF	TGTGCCAGCAGTCGAGGACAGGGGCAATATTCACCCCTCCACTTT
NA	TRBV28	NA	TRBJ2-3	CASIEENTDTQYF	TGTGCCAGCATCGAGGAGAACACAGATACGCAGTATTTT
few	TRBV4-3	TRBD2	TRBJ2-7	CASSQAASGGSISYEQYF	TGCGCCAGCAGCCAAGCGGCTAGCGGGGGGAGTATCTCCTACGAGCAGTACTTC
NA	TRBV5-1	NA	TRBJ2-7	CASSFGYSGSYEQYF	TGCGCCAGCAGCTTCGGGTACAGCGGATCATACGAGCAGTACTTC
NA	TRBV18	TRBD1	TRBJ2-5	CASSHGTGQETQYF	TGTGCCAGCTCACACGGGACAGGTCAAGAGACCCAGTACTTC
NA	TRBV6-1	NA	TRBJ2-7	CASSEARGNYEQYF	TGTGCCAGCAGTGAGGCCAGGGGAAACTACGAGCAGTACTTC
NA	TRBV5-1	NA	TRBJ2-7	CASSLDTSSGEQYF	TGCGCCAGCAGCTTGGACACTAGCTCTGGCGAGCAGTACTTC
NA	TRBV7-3	TRBD1	TRBJ2-7	CASSPGTGNYEQYF	TGTGCCAGCAGCCCGGGGACAGGGAACTACGAGCAGTACTTC
NA	TRBV4-1	TRBD2	TRBJ2-4	CASSQTTSGSAFDIQYF	TGCGCCAGCAGCCAGACGACTAGCGGGAGCGCGTTTGACATTCAGTACTTC
NA	TRBV11-3	TRBD2	TRBJ2-2	CASSLGLATGELFF	TGTGCCAGCAGCTTGGGACTAGCGACCGGGGAGCTGTTTTTT
NA	TRBV12-5	TRBD1	TRBJ1-1	CASGRQGYAEAFF	TGTGCTAGTGGTCGACAGGGCTACGCTGAAGCTTTCTTT
few	TRBV11-2	TRBD2	TRBJ2-2	CASSPHGGVNTGELFF	TGTGCCAGCAGCCCCCATGGGGGGGTGAACACCGGGGAGCTGTTTTTT
NA	TRBV5-6	NA	TRBJ2-7	CASSLGGGYEQYF	TGTGCCAGCAGCTTGGGTGGGGGGTACGAGCAGTACTTC
NA	TRBV7-9	TRBD2	TRBJ2-7	CASSAFSGWEQYF	TGTGCCAGCAGCGCCTTTAGCGGGTGGGAGCAGTACTTC
once	TRBV9	TRBD2	TRBJ2-1	CASSSRTSGSQYNEQFF	TGTGCCAGCAGCTCCCGGACTAGCGGGAGTCAATACAATGAGCAGTTCTTC
NA	TRBV25-1	NA	TRBJ1-3	CASSESGNSGNTIYF	TGTGCCAGCAGTGAATCAGGCAACTCTGGAAACACCATATATTTT
NA	TRBV7-8	NA	TRBJ2-3	CASSLGGRGPSTDTQYF	TGTGCCAGCAGCTTAGGAGGCAGGGGCCCTAGCACAGATACGCAGTATTTT
NA	TRBV27	NA	TRBJ1-5	CASSLVGGGNQPQHF	TGTGCCAGCAGTTTAGTTGGCGGGGGCAATCAGCCCCAGCATTTT
NA	TRBV7-3	NA	TRBJ2-2	CASSPKGSSPGELFF	TGTGCCAGCAGCCCCAAAGGATCTAGTCCCGGGGAGCTGTTTTTT
NA	TRBV11-2	NA	TRBJ2-3	CASSSPGTDTQYF	TGTGCCAGCAGCTCCCCAGGCACAGATACGCAGTATTTT
NA	TRBV5-1	NA	TRBJ1-2	CASRAGDKVAYGYTF	TGCGCCAGCAGGGCAGGGGACAAGGTTGCCTATGGCTACACCTTC
NA	TRBV7-3	TRBD1	TRBJ1-1	CASSLDRGPNTEAFF	TGTGCCAGCAGCTTAGACAGGGGCCCAAACACTGAAGCTTTCTTT
NA	TRBV19	TRBD1	TRBJ1-4	CASSWPGGASNEKLFF	TGTGCCAGTAGTTGGCCAGGGGGCGCGTCGAATGAAAAACTGTTTTTT
NA	TRBV9	NA	TRBJ2-3	CASSLGPRGLTDTQYF	TGTGCCAGCAGCTTAGGCCCTAGGGGACTCACAGATACGCAGTATTTT
few	TRBV27	TRBD1	TRBJ1-2	CASSRTGVLAGYTF	TGTGCCAGCAGTCGAACAGGGGTACTTGCTGGCTACACCTTC
NA	TRBV11-3	TRBD2	TRBJ2-1	CASSTGLAGGQEQFF	TGTGCCAGCAGCACCGGACTAGCGGGGGGGCAGGAGCAGTTCTTC
few	TRBV19	NA	TRBJ1-5	CASSPAGNKAPSNQPQHF	TGTGCCAGTAGTCCCGCCGGGAATAAAGCCCCCAGCAATCAGCCCCAGCATTTT